A selection of T cell receptor beta chains follows, all from one sample in a study of vaccination effects on CD4 cells after COVID-19. Antigens for these TCRs are unknown. Here immunoSEQ multiplex PCR was the method, and the copy in TCRdb shows in-frame clones only, minus some. The sample lists more than 40,000 clones; about 70% were seen once. The sample was CD4+ T cells from PBMCs cultured with HCoV-OC43 spike peptides, taken after COVID-19 vaccination. These receptor sequences come from a human donor who received a COVID-19 vaccine. CDR3s leave out the opening cysteine and the closing phenylalanine or tryptophan.

J gene: TRBJ1-1; V gene: TRBV11-3; CDR3 protein: ASSAGLGNTEAF
J gene: TRBJ1-1; V gene: TRBV5-4; CDR3 protein: ASTPTSTTEAF
J gene: TRBJ2-1; V gene: TRBV13; CDR3 protein: ASSQPNSYNEQF
J gene: TRBJ2-3; V gene: TRBV20-1; CDR3 protein: SANREPTQY
J gene: TRBJ1-5; V gene: TRBV19; CDR3 protein: ASSPAGSWSQPQH
J gene: TRBJ2-7; V gene: TRBV18; CDR3 protein: ASSPQRDGEQY
J gene: TRBJ1-4; V gene: TRBV30; CDR3 protein: AWDSFSEKLF
J gene: TRBJ1-2; V gene: TRBV6-5; CDR3 protein: ASRQTGSNYGYT
J gene: TRBJ2-1; V gene: TRBV11-3; CDR3 protein: ASSWDGGHNEQF
J gene: TRBJ2-5; V gene: TRBV3-1/TRBV3-2; CDR3 protein: ASSQNMVAGVMETQY
J gene: TRBJ2-5; V gene: TRBV4-2; CDR3 protein: ASSQDRGETQY
J gene: TRBJ1-4; V gene: TRBV29-1; CDR3 protein: SVEDRGGGGKLF
J gene: TRBJ1-5; V gene: TRBV10-3; CDR3 protein: ATRFSKGNQPQH
J gene: TRBJ2-3; V gene: TRBV15; CDR3 protein: ATSSGRRSSTDTQY
J gene: TRBJ2-1; V gene: TRBV2; CDR3 protein: ASSEADPRGEQF
J gene: TRBJ2-7; V gene: TRBV10-3; CDR3 protein: AVKGTGTYEQY
J gene: TRBJ2-3; V gene: TRBV24-1; CDR3 protein: ATSDPGLAGADTQY
J gene: TRBJ2-3; V gene: TRBV24-1; CDR3 protein: ATSDSSEDTQY
J gene: TRBJ2-3; V gene: TRBV6-1; CDR3 protein: ASSADLGDTQY
J gene: TRBJ1-1; V gene: TRBV6-5; CDR3 protein: ASYRGQGREAF
J gene: TRBJ2-3; V gene: TRBV7-9; CDR3 protein: ASSPGQGSTDTQY
J gene: TRBJ2-1; V gene: TRBV4-1; CDR3 protein: ASSQVISTSGWNEQF
J gene: TRBJ2-1; V gene: TRBV5-5; CDR3 protein: ASSRRGLSYNEQF
J gene: TRBJ1-2; V gene: TRBV19; CDR3 protein: ASKLFTANYGYT
J gene: TRBJ2-1; V gene: TRBV7-9; CDR3 protein: ASSQRGGADNEQF
J gene: TRBJ2-1; V gene: TRBV5-4; CDR3 protein: AGRLAGSYNEQF
J gene: TRBJ2-3; V gene: TRBV10-3; CDR3 protein: AISPPGAGPTDTQY
J gene: TRBJ2-7; V gene: TRBV30; CDR3 protein: AWSLAGTYEQY
J gene: TRBJ2-7; V gene: TRBV6-5; CDR3 protein: ASSRDSYYEQY
J gene: TRBJ2-7; V gene: TRBV19; CDR3 protein: ASSESSYEQY
J gene: TRBJ2-1; V gene: TRBV5-4; CDR3 protein: ASSWGTSSYNEQF